Presented here are 2 T cell receptor beta chains from one specimen sequenced in a study of beta chain features in type 1 diabetes. Sequencing targeted expressed TCRB transcripts, as all isolated RNA had been reverse transcribed. Method: immunoSEQ multiplex PCR; TCRdb's copy keeps in-frame clones and lacks some. The table records about 470,000 clones, 30% of them present only once. Source material: naive CD4+ T cells from blood. The receptors come from a man between 18 and 35 years old in good health.

There are a few counts of this clone. The chain employs TRBV29-1 and TRBJ1-5; D is uncertain. This CDR3 comprises 12 residues. Germline loops: CDR1 SQVTM, CDR2 ANQGSEA. Trimming removed 1 base at V and 11 bases at J, with 12 bases between. CDR3 amino acids: CSVEGAPGTQHF. CDR3 bases: TGCAGCGTTGAAGGGGCTCCGGGCACCCAGCATTTT.

Only a few counts were recorded for this clone. The gene calls are TRBV29-1 and TRBJ2-7; a weak D match, TRBD2 (5 bases). Germline-derived CDR1 and CDR2 are SQVTM and ANQGSEA. The CDR3 is 15 amino acids. V lost 1 base to trimming and J lost 3 bases, with 16 bases between them. The CDR3 loop is CSVEAKYEGNYEQYF. The CDR3 DNA follows: TGCAGCGTTGAAGCAAAGTACGAGGGCAACTACGAGCAGTACTTC.